This T cell receptor beta chain was identified in a study of identical twins. Findings and limits, study-wide: A lower insertion count was a feature of abundant cord blood beta clonotypes, with no such feature in memory repertoires.

The donor group consisted entirely of healthy Caucasians. Comments on this clonotype: The antigen remains unidentified.

CDR3 length: 15 amino acids. Trimming cost V 3 bases and J 1 base, with 11 bases left between them. Each CDR3 protein gets one entry after TCRdb re-called the 5' RACE reads with MiXCR. The sample holds 1.5 million to 2 million distinct CDR3 sequences, 32% seen once. The genes are TRBV12-3 or TRBV12-4 and TRBJ2-3, with D unresolved. The sample comprised cord blood. The TCR sequence derives from a newborn girl in good health. DNA of the CDR3: TGTGCCAGCAGTTTTCTGGCAGCCCGCACAGATACGCAGTATTTT. This gives the protein CASSFLAARTDTQYF.